Detailed here is one T cell receptor (beta chain). This sample was taken from a study of blood T cell repertoires in COVID-19. About the study: PBMCs, B-cell-depleted T cells, or T cells were the source of the cDNA or gDNA that made up the material.

Per the germline V gene, CDR1 is SEHNR and CDR2 is FQNEAQ (reference sequence). The CDR3 is 14 amino acids. Trimming cost V 0 bases and J 6 bases, with 11 bases left between them. Source study methods: Amplification with reference gene primers provided the estimates of nucleated cell counts. Clones were read by immunoSEQ multiplex PCR, and TCRdb kept only the in-frame ones, dropping some. Clonal size and the V and J genes are those of that table, whereas D and trimming came from the DNA. The table lists around 200,000 clones, roughly 87% of them singletons, with 1.9% in the top ten. Sequencing input: peripheral blood. The sequence came from a man in his forties with active or convalescent COVID-19. The V and J genes are TRBV7-9 and TRBJ1-2, with D possibly matching TRBD1 (5 bases). DNA for the CDR3: TGTGCCAGCAGCTTAGCGGGACGGGGGAATGGCTACACCTTC. Amino acids: CASSLAGRGNGYTF. Full variable domain (remainder filled in from reference TRBV7-9 and TRBJ1-2): DTGVSQNPRHKITKRGQNVTFRCDPISEHNRLYWYRQTLGQGPEFLTYFQNEAQLEKSRLLSDRFSAERPKGSFSTLEIQRTEQGDSAMYLCASSLAGRGNGYTFGSGTRLTVV.